Below, 26 T cell receptor beta chains from the same sample are listed, as sequenced in a study of cytomegalovirus exposure and HLA in healthy donors. With 60 Vbeta and 13 Jbeta primers, the PCR was carried out. Repertoires were generated with immunoSEQ multiplex PCR, while TCRdb's copy carries only in-frame clones and drops some. The sample holds about 150,000 clones, 84% seen once. The sample consisted of PBMCs. Source of these receptors: a boy between 2 and 15 years old in good health and CMV-seronegative.

The chain recombines TRBV5-5 with TRBJ1-5; D gene ambiguous. Per the germline V gene, CDR1 is SGHKS and CDR2 is YYEKEE (reference sequence). Trimming left V 2 bases short and J 7 bases short, with 13 bases between. The CDR3 length is 14 residues. CDR3 protein: CASSFSTGSQPQHF. The CDR3 DNA follows: TGTGCCAGCAGCTTTAGTACCGGGAGCCAGCCCCAGCATTTT.

This clone showed up just a few times. V is TRBV5-4 and J is TRBJ1-2, with 7 positions matching TRBD1. Germline CDR1 SGHNT, CDR2 YYREEE (reference sequence). With V trimmed by 4 bases and J by 7 bases, 10 bases remained unmatched. The CDR3 is made up of 14 amino acids. CDR3 loop: CASSRDRAEGGYTF. The CDR3 DNA follows: TGTGCCAGCAGCCGCGACAGGGCTGAGGGTGGCTACACCTTC.

V and J are TRBV19 and TRBJ1-2; TRBD1 is a possible D gene (5 bases). The CDR3 consists of 12 residues. V lost 7 bases, J lost 8 bases, and 14 bases lay in between. CDR1 LNHDA and CDR2 SQIVND come from the germline V gene (reference sequence). DNA for the CDR3: TGTGCCAGTACTCCGGACAAAGGGGGCTACACCTTC. Its protein product is CASTPDKGGYTF.

This clone was recorded once. The chain combines TRBV9 with TRBJ2-2, with 8 bases matching TRBD2. This CDR3 has 16 residues. Per the germline V gene, CDR1 is SGDLS and CDR2 is YYNGEE. The V and J ends lost 3 bases and 3 bases, in that order; junction bases with no gene match: 7. CDR3 amino acids: CASSESTSVDTGELFF. In nucleotides, the CDR3 is TGTGCCAGCAGCGAGTCGACTAGCGTAGACACCGGGGAGCTGTTTTTT.

V usage is TRBV15 and J usage is TRBJ1-6; D is unresolved. Trimming took 0 bases from V and 7 from J, leaving 10 bases between them. The CDR3 totals 15 residues. Germline V gives CDR1 LNHNV, CDR2 YYDKDF (reference sequence). As DNA, the CDR3 is TGTGCCACCAGCAGAGATATGGCACAAAATTCACCCCTCCACTTT. Translation gives CATSRDMAQNSPLHF.

The V and J genes are TRBV2 and TRBJ1-4; 10 bases map to TRBD1. Germline assignment: CDR1 SNHLY and CDR2 FYNNEI. This CDR3 has 13 residues. J was trimmed by 8 bases and V by 4 bases; bases with no gene match: 1. The CDR3 nucleotides are TGTGCCAGCAGTGGACAGGGGGCGGAAAAACTGTTTTTT. It yields the protein CASSGQGAEKLFF.

V usage is TRBV5-1 and J usage is TRBJ1-4; no clear D. Germline V lookup: CDR1 SGHRS, CDR2 YFSETQ. This CDR3 spans 13 amino acids. V was pared by 4 bases and J by 7 bases, with 11 bases between. The CDR3 spells CASSPTPGEKLFF. CDR3 bases: TGCGCCAGCAGCCCTACCCCGGGTGAAAAACTGTTTTTT.

CDR3 region: CASSPFPRTVEFYGYTF. The CDR3 nucleotides are TGTGCCAGCAGTCCTTTCCCTAGGACAGTCGAATTCTATGGCTACACCTTC. The gene calls are TRBV27 and TRBJ1-2, with D possibly TRBD1 on 6 matching bases. Germline V gene sequence: CDR1 MNHEY, CDR2 SMNVEV (reference sequence). With 5 bases removed from V and 4 bases from J, the gap between germline ends came to 23 bases. CDR3 length equals 17 residues.

CDR3 in amino acids: CAISPLAGKADTQYF. For the CDR3, the DNA is TGTGCCATCAGCCCACTAGCGGGAAAGGCAGATACGCAGTATTTT. The chain employs TRBV10-3 and TRBJ2-3, with 10 bases fitting TRBD2. CDR1 and CDR2 (germline): ENHRY, SYGVKD. V lost 6 bases, J lost 4 bases, and 7 bases stayed unmatched. The CDR3 runs 15 residues.

The rearrangement uses TRBV7-3 and TRBJ2-1; TRBD2 matches at 11 bases. Trimming cost V 5 bases and J 1 base; bases outside gene matches: 7. The CDR3 is 17 residues long. CDR1 is SGHTA, CDR2 FQGTGA, per germline. This CDR3 reads CASSLTVAGGSYNEQFF. CDR3 nucleotide sequence: TGTGCCAGCAGCCTTACGGTAGCGGGAGGGTCCTACAATGAGCAGTTCTTC.

The chain recombines TRBV14 with TRBJ1-1, with a possible D match to TRBD1 (6 bases). Trimming stripped 1 base from V and 4 bases from J, with 13 bases between. CDR3 length equals 15 residues. Looked up from germline, CDR1 is SGHDN and CDR2 is FVKESK. The CDR3 DNA reads TGTGCCAGCAGCCAAGCTCGGGGGGCAGGCACTGAAGCTTTCTTT. It specifies CASSQARGAGTEAFF.

The chain recombines TRBV18 with TRBJ2-2, with 10 bases identical to TRBD2. The germline CDR1 and CDR2 sequences are KGHSH and LQKENI. J lost 0 bases, V lost 3 bases, and 7 bases had no gene match. The CDR3 loop spans 18 amino acids. CDR3 DNA: TGTGCCAGCTCACCGGTCCTAGCGGGGGCCTCGAACACCGGGGAGCTGTTTTTT. Encoded protein: CASSPVLAGASNTGELFF.

The genes are TRBV2 and TRBJ2-1; 9 bases match TRBD1. J gave up 9 bases and V 10 bases, and 10 bases lay outside the gene matches. CDR1 and CDR2 from the germline V gene are SNHLY and FYNNEI. The CDR3 loop spans 13 amino acids. The CDR3 spells CATRRDRAGEQFF. CDR3 sequence (DNA): TGTGCCACCCGTCGGGACAGGGCCGGTGAGCAGTTCTTC.

The chain employs TRBV15 and TRBJ2-3; tentatively, D is TRBD1 (6 bases). Looked up from germline, CDR1 is LNHNV and CDR2 is YYDKDF (reference sequence). CDR3 length: 15 amino acids. Trimming shortened V by 5 bases and J by 1 base, and 13 bases separated the two germline ends. The CDR3 region is CATSVTRGGTDTQYF. The CDR3, as DNA: TGTGCCACCAGCGTAACCAGGGGCGGCACAGATACGCAGTATTTT.

The chain combines TRBV28 with TRBJ1-5; D call uncertain. The CDR3 has 14 amino acids. V lost 3 bases, J lost 4 bases, and 10 bases lay in between. The germline V gene has CDR1 MDHEN and CDR2 SYDVKM. CDR3 DNA: TGTGCCAGCAGTTTCGAGGGTTCGAATCAGCCCCAGCATTTT. Protein: CASSFEGSNQPQHF.

This clone was seen a handful of times. The rearrangement joins TRBV6-1 to TRBJ2-3; 7 bases agree with TRBD1. The CDR3 loop spans 15 amino acids. Germline trimming cut 8 bases from V and 0 bases from J; bases unmatched to any gene: 8. CDR1 is MNHNS and CDR2 is SASEGT in the germline V gene. The CDR3 here is CASHLGQFSTDTQYF. CDR3 in DNA: TGTGCCAGCCACCTGGGACAGTTTAGCACAGATACGCAGTATTTT.

This clone occurred once. The J gene is TRBJ1-2, the V gene TRBV5-8; TRBD1 agrees at 8 bases. CDR3 length: 13 amino acids. With V trimmed by 6 bases and J by 6 bases, 7 bases remained unmatched. The germline V gene has CDR1 SGHTS and CDR2 YDEGEE. CDR3 sequence (DNA): TGTGCCAGCAAGGTCAGGGGGCTGGATGGCTACACCTTC. As protein: CASKVRGLDGYTF.

The chain joins TRBV18 to TRBJ2-2; 9 bases are a match to TRBD1. CDR3 size: 20 residues. Germline V lookup: CDR1 KGHSH, CDR2 LQKENI. Trimming cost V 3 bases and J 5 bases; bases outside gene matches: 19. The CDR3 nucleotides read TGTGCCAGCTCACCGAAAATAGAGACAGGGGGACGGAGCGGAACCGGGGAGCTGTTTTTT. As protein: CASSPKIETGGRSGTGELFF. The variable domain in full, completed from reference TRBV18 and TRBJ2-2, reads NAGVMQNPRHLVRRRGQEARLRCSPMKGHSHVYWYRQLPEEGLKFMVYLQKENIIDESGMPKERFSAEFPKEGPSILRIQQVVRGDSAAYFCASSPKIETGGRSGTGELFFGEGSRLTVL.

The V call is TRBV9, the J call TRBJ2-3; TRBD2 agrees at 10 bases. The junction had 14 bases not matched to a gene; V was cut back by 1 base and J by 0 bases. This CDR3 comprises 20 residues. Germline V gives CDR1 SGDLS, CDR2 YYNGEE. This CDR3 is CASSVPSKPAGGLSTDTQYF. The CDR3 DNA sequence: TGTGCCAGCAGCGTACCTTCCAAACCAGCGGGGGGGTTAAGCACAGATACGCAGTATTTT.

The genes are TRBV23-1 and TRBJ2-7; 7 bases are shared with TRBD2. TRBV23-1 is an ORF, with its function uncertain. The CDR3 covers 19 residues. Trimming took 4 bases from V and 0 from J; bases not matched to a gene: 18. CDR3 residues: CASSLANSPPGGSSYEQYF. In nucleotides, the CDR3 is TGCGCCAGCAGTCTGGCCAACTCCCCCCCCGGCGGGAGCTCCTACGAGCAGTACTTC.

Ten or more counts support this clone. This rearrangement joins TRBV2 to TRBJ1-1, with 9 bases fitting TRBD1. Germline lookup yields CDR1 SNHLY and CDR2 FYNNEI. V lost 8 bases and J lost 1; bases outside the gene matches: 5. This CDR3 region has 14 residues. Written as DNA, the CDR3 is TGTGCCAGCTCTGACAGGGGGACGAACACTGAAGCTTTCTTT. Its translation: CASSDRGTNTEAFF. Supplemented by reference TRBV2 and TRBJ1-1, the full variable domain reads EPEVTQTPSHQVTQMGQEVILRCVPISNHLYFYWYRQILGQKVEFLVSFYNNEISEKSEIFDDQFSVERPDGSNFTLKIRSTKLEDSAMYFCASSDRGTNTEAFFGQGTRLTVV.

The V call is TRBV18, the J call TRBJ1-1, with 7 bases that match TRBD1. The V gene end was trimmed by 2 bases and the J gene end by 1 base; junction bases not matched to a gene: 10. The CDR3 sequence is 17 residues long. CDR1 KGHSH and CDR2 LQKENI come from the germline V gene. CDR3 nucleotide sequence: TGTGCCAGCTCACCAGCCGCGGCTTGGACAGGGAACACTGAAGCTTTCTTT. As protein: CASSPAAAWTGNTEAFF.

The chain links TRBV6-5 to TRBJ1-1, with 8 bases matching TRBD1. From germline, CDR1 is MNHEY and CDR2 SVGAGI. V lost 5 bases and J lost 1; bases outside the gene matches: 3. The CDR3 extends over 14 amino acids. The CDR3 here is CASSGQGSNTEAFF. In DNA, the CDR3 is TGTGCCAGCAGTGGACAGGGTTCGAACACTGAAGCTTTCTTT.

This clone turned up a few times. V and J are TRBV5-1 and TRBJ2-7, with 8 bases aligning to TRBD1. Germline lookup yields CDR1 SGHRS and CDR2 YFSETQ. The CDR3 covers 18 residues. V gave up 4 bases and J gave up 7 bases; unmatched junction bases: 22. The CDR3 nucleotides read TGCGCCAGCAGCCCGAGGCGGCCAAGGACAGGGCCTTCGGGGGAGCAGTACTTC. This translates into CASSPRRPRTGPSGEQYF.

This chain connects TRBV6-5 to TRBJ1-2; D gene ambiguous. The CDR3 is 13 residues long. Trimming took 4 bases from V and 2 from J, leaving 8 bases between them. The V gene's germline CDR1 is MNHEY and CDR2 SVGAGI. The CDR3 is CASSLAGNYGYTF. CDR3 nucleotides: TGTGCCAGCAGTTTAGCCGGGAACTATGGCTACACCTTC.

The chain recombines TRBV13 with TRBJ1-6; D is perhaps TRBD1 (5 bases). CDR3 size: 15 residues. V was trimmed by 5 bases and J by 9 bases, leaving 17 bases between them. The germline CDR1 and CDR2 sequences are PRHDT and FYEKMQ (reference sequence). CDR3 DNA: TGTGCCAGCAGCCCCAGTAAGGGGTTGGCTTCACCCCTCCACTTT. Protein: CASSPSKGLASPLHF.